This TCR beta chain was documented in a study of blood T cells in healthy people across ages. Study-wide points: Naive T cell percentage showed a strong correlation with the diversity of TCR beta.

On this clonotype: Its antigen is still unknown.

Combining a sample-barcoded 5' primer with a J-beta primer mix, a second PCR ran for 7 to 11 cycles. TCRdb analysed the 5' RACE reads with MiXCR anew, one entry per CDR3 protein. The table lists about 720,000 distinct CDR3 sequences, around 25% of them singletons. Trimming took 5 bases from V and 4 from J, leaving 14 bases between them. The CDR3 contains 14 residues. CDR1 and CDR2 from the germline V gene are SGHTA and FQGNSA. This sample was also put to use in a study of T cells of mothers and their children.

This clonotype was obtained from a boy aged 10-17 years in good health. The chain carries TRBV7-2 and TRBJ2-5; possibly TRBD2 for D (6 bases). Sequenced: blood. CDR3 protein: CASSLGGTLETQYF. The DNA for the CDR3 is TGTGCCAGCAGCCTAGGCGGGACTTTAGAGACCCAGTACTTC. Variable domain in full (rest from reference TRBV7-2 and TRBJ2-5): GAGVSQSPSNKVTEKGKDVELRCDPISGHTALYWYRQSLGQGLEFLIYFQGNSAPDKSGLPSDRFSAERTGGSVSTLTIQRTQQEDSAVYLCASSLGGTLETQYFGPGTRLLVL.